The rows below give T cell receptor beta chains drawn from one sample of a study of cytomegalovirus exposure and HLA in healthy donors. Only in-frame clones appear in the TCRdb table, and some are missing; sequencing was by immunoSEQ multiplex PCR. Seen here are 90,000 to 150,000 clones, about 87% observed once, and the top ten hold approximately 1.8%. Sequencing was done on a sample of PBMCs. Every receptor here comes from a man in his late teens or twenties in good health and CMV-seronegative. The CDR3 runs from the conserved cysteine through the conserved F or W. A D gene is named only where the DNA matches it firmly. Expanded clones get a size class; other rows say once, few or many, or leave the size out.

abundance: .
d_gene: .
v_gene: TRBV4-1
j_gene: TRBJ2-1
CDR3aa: CASSREGWEEQFF
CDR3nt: TGCGCCAGCAGCCGCGAGGGTTGGGAGGAGCAGTTCTTC

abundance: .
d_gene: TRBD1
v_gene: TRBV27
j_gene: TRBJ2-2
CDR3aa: CASSQDRAGELFF
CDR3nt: TGTGCCAGCAGTCAAGACAGGGCCGGGGAGCTGTTTTTT

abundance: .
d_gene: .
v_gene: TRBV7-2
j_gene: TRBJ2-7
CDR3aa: CASSSGQRSSYEQYF
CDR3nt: TGTGCCAGCAGCTCCGGACAGCGAAGCTCCTACGAGCAGTACTTC

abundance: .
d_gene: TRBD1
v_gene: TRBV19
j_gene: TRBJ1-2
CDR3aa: CASRTGTGFFYGYTF
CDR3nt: TGTGCCAGTAGAACCGGGACAGGGTTTTTCTATGGCTACACCTTC

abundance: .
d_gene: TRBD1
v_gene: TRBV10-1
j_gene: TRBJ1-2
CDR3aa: CASSGPTGEGYTF
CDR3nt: TGCGCCAGCAGTGGACCAACAGGGGAAGGCTACACCTTC

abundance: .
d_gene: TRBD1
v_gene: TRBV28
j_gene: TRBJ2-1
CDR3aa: CATGQGYNEQFF
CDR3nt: TGTGCCACCGGACAGGGCTACAATGAGCAGTTCTTC

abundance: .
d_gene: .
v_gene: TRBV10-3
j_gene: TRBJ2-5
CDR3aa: CAIRASGQETQYF
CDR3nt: TGTGCCATCAGAGCCTCCGGCCAAGAGACCCAGTACTTC

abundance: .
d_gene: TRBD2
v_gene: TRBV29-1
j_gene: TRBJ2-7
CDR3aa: CSAYMEKLLAGGASEQYF
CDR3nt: TGCAGCGCCTACATGGAGAAATTGTTGGCGGGAGGTGCGAGCGAGCAGTACTTC

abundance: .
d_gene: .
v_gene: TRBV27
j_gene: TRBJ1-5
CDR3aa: CASSRDSFNQPQHF
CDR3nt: TGTGCCAGCAGCCGCGACAGCTTTAATCAGCCCCAGCATTTT

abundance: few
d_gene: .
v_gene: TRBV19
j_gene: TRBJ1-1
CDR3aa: CASSPEGGRTEAFF
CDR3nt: TGTGCCAGTAGTCCAGAGGGTGGGCGTACTGAAGCTTTCTTT

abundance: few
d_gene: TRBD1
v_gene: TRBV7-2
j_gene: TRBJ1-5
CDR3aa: CASSLGQEINQPQHF
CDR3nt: TGTGCCAGCAGCTTGGGACAGGAGATAAATCAGCCCCAGCATTTT

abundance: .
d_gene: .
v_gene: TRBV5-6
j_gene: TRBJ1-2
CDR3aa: CASSVQQKAYGYTF
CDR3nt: TGTGCCAGCAGCGTACAGCAAAAGGCCTATGGCTACACCTTC

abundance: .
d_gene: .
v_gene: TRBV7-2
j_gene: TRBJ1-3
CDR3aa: CASSLARGVGNTIYF
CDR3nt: TGTGCCAGCAGCTTAGCTCGGGGGGTCGGAAACACCATATATTTT

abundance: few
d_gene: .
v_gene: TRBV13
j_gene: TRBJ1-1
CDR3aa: CASSFDSLNTEAFF
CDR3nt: TGTGCCAGCAGCTTCGACAGTCTGAACACTGAAGCTTTCTTT

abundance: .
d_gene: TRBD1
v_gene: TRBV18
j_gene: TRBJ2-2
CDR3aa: CASSSGTGLIGELFF
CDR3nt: TGTGCCAGCTCTTCCGGGACAGGGCTGATCGGGGAGCTGTTTTTT

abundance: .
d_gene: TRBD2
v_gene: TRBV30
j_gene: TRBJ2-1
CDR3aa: CAWSPGGRNEQFF
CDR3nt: TGTGCCTGGAGTCCGGGGGGGCGTAATGAGCAGTTCTTC

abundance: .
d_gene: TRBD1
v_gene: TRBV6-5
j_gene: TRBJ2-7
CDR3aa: CASRTGTGSYEQYF
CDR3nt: TGTGCCAGCAGAACCGGGACAGGCTCCTACGAGCAGTACTTC

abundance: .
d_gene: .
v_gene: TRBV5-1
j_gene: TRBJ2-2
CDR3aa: CASSAPNTGELFF
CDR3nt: TGCGCCAGCAGCGCGCCGAACACCGGGGAGCTGTTTTTT

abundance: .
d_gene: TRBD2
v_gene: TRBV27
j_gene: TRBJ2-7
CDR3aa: CASSWGRGEAYEQYF
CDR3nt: TGTGCCAGCAGTTGGGGACGGGGGGAAGCCTACGAGCAGTACTTC

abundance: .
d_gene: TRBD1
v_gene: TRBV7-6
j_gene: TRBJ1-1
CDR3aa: CASSLGGTGKTEAFF
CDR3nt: TGTGCCAGCAGCTTAGGTGGGACAGGGAAAACTGAAGCTTTCTTT

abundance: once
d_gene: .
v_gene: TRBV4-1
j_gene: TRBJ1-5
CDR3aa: CASSQDPRSGSNQPQHF
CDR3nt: TGCGCCAGCAGCCAAGATCCGCGTTCCGGTAGCAATCAGCCCCAGCATTTT

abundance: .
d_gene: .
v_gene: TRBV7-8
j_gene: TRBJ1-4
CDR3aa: CASSLAQGNTNEKLFF
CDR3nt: TGTGCCAGCAGCTTAGCGCAGGGGAACACTAATGAAAAACTGTTTTTT

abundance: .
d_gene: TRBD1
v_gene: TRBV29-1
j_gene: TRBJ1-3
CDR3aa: CSVTDFARGKNTIYF
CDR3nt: TGCAGCGTTACCGATTTTGCCAGGGGGAAAAACACCATATATTTT

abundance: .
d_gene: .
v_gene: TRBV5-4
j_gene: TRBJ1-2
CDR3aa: CASSSGTSYGYTF
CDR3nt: TGTGCCAGCAGCTCCGGGACATCTTATGGCTACACCTTC

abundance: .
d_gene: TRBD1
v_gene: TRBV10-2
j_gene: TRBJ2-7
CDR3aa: CASRRDRNYEQYF
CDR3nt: TGCGCCAGCCGCCGGGACAGAAACTACGAGCAGTACTTC

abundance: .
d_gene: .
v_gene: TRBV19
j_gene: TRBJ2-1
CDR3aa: CASTPILGLYNEQFF
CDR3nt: TGTGCCAGCACCCCTATTTTGGGCCTTTACAATGAGCAGTTCTTC

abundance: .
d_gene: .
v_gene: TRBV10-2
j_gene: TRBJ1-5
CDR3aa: CASSQRSNQPQHF
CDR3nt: TGCGCCAGCAGCCAACGGTCCAATCAGCCCCAGCATTTT

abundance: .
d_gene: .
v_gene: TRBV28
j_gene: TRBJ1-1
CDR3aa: CASTGVRNTEAFF
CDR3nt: TGTGCCAGCACAGGGGTCCGGAACACTGAAGCTTTCTTT

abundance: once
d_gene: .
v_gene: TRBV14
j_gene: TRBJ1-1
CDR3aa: CASSLLGGGSTEAFF
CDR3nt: TGTGCCAGCAGCCTCTTGGGGGGGGGCTCCACTGAAGCTTTCTTT

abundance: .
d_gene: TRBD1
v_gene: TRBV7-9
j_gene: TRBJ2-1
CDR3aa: CASSLGQGNEQFF
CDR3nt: TGTGCCAGCAGCTTAGGACAGGGCAATGAGCAGTTCTTC

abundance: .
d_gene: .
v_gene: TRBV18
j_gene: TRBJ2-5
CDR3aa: CASSPQAGSRETQYF
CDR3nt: TGTGCCAGCTCACCTCAGGCAGGGTCCCGGGAGACCCAGTACTTC

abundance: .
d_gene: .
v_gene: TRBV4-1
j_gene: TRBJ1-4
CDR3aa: CASSQDTGVREKLFF
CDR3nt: TGCGCCAGCAGCCAAGATACGGGGGTTCGTGAAAAACTGTTTTTT

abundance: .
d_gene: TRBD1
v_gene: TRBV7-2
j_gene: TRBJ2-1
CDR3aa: CASSDNRGSSYNEQFF
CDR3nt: TGTGCCAGCAGCGACAACAGGGGAAGTTCCTACAATGAGCAGTTCTTC

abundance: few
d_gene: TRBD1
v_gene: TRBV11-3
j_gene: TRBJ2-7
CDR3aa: CASSSRDRGYEQYF
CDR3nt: TGTGCCAGCAGCTCCCGGGACAGGGGATACGAGCAGTACTTC